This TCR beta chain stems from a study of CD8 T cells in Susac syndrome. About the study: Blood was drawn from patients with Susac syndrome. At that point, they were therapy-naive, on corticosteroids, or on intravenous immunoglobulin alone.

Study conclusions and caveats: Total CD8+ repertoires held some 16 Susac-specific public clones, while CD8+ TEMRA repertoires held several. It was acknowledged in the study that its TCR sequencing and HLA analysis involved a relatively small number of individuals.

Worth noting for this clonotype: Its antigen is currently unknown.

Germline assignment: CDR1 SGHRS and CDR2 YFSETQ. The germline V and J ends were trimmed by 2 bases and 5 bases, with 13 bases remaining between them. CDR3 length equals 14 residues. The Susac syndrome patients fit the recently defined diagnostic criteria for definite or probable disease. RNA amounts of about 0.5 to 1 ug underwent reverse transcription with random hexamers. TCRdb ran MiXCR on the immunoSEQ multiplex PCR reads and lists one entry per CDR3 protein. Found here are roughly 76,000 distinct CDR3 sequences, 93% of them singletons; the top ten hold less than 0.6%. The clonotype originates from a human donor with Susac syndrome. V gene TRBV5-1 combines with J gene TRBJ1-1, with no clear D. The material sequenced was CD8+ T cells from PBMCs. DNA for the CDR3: TGCGCCAGCAGCTTTAACTCTCGGTTAACTGAAGCTTTCTTT. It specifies CASSFNSRLTEAFF.